Listed below are T cell receptor beta chains from one sample, sequenced in a study of T cell responses to AZD1222 COVID-19 vaccine. The data were produced by immunoSEQ multiplex PCR, yet TCRdb's version contains in-frame clones alone and is incomplete. The sample yields some 180,000 clones, around 88% seen once. The sequenced sample was peripheral blood, obtained on day 0 of AZD1222 vaccination. These receptors were obtained from an adult in good health. Each CDR3 is given with its conserved first and last residue. The order of the fields is D gene, clone size, V gene, J gene, CDR3 DNA, CDR3 protein. D genes are given only for firm matches. A row's size may be missing; if present it is once, few, many or a size class.

d_gene: .; abundance: .; v_gene: TRBV7-6; j_gene: TRBJ1-1; CDR3nt: TGTGCCAGCAGCTTAACTCCCCCAGGGTATGGTCCTGAAGCTTTCTTT; CDR3aa: CASSLTPPGYGPEAFF
d_gene: TRBD2; abundance: .; v_gene: TRBV9; j_gene: TRBJ2-7; CDR3nt: TGTGCCAGCAGCGTTGGGACTAGCGTCGGCGAGCAGTACTTC; CDR3aa: CASSVGTSVGEQYF
d_gene: TRBD1; abundance: .; v_gene: TRBV2; j_gene: TRBJ2-5; CDR3nt: TGTGCCAGCACAGGACAGGGGTCCTGGGGAGAGACCCAGTACTTC; CDR3aa: CASTGQGSWGETQYF
d_gene: TRBD2; abundance: once; v_gene: TRBV9; j_gene: TRBJ2-1; CDR3nt: TGTGCCAGCAGCCTTCTACCTTTAGCGGGAGGACTCTGGAGCTCCTACAATGAGCAGTTCTTC; CDR3aa: CASSLLPLAGGLWSSYNEQFF
d_gene: TRBD2; abundance: .; v_gene: TRBV5-1; j_gene: TRBJ2-1; CDR3nt: TGCGCCAGCATACCTGAGGGGACTAGGGAGATCAATGAGCAGTTCTTC; CDR3aa: CASIPEGTREINEQFF
d_gene: .; abundance: .; v_gene: TRBV11-2; j_gene: TRBJ2-5; CDR3nt: TGTGCCAGCAGCTCGGGTCTGGAAGAGACCCAGTACTTC; CDR3aa: CASSSGLEETQYF
d_gene: TRBD2; abundance: .; v_gene: TRBV13; j_gene: TRBJ2-7; CDR3nt: TGTGCCAGCAGCTTGGGACTAGCGGGGGGGCCTCAGCAGTACTTC; CDR3aa: CASSLGLAGGPQQYF
d_gene: .; abundance: .; v_gene: TRBV5-4; j_gene: TRBJ2-5; CDR3nt: TGTGCCAGCAGCTTGTACAGGGAAGGTGGAGAGACCCAGTACTTC; CDR3aa: CASSLYREGGETQYF
d_gene: .; abundance: .; v_gene: TRBV15; j_gene: TRBJ2-5; CDR3nt: TGTGCCACCAGCAGAGAGGGGGTGCTTAGCCAAGAGACCCAGTACTTC; CDR3aa: CATSREGVLSQETQYF
d_gene: TRBD1; abundance: .; v_gene: TRBV11-2; j_gene: TRBJ2-1; CDR3nt: TGTGCCAGCAGCACCAACCGGGACAGTCACAATGAGCAGTTCTTC; CDR3aa: CASSTNRDSHNEQFF
d_gene: TRBD1; abundance: .; v_gene: TRBV6-2/TRBV6-3; j_gene: TRBJ1-2; CDR3nt: TGTGCCAGCAGTCGAGGATCGGGACAGGAGAACTATGGCTACACCTTC; CDR3aa: CASSRGSGQENYGYTF
d_gene: TRBD2; abundance: .; v_gene: TRBV3-1/TRBV3-2; j_gene: TRBJ2-2; CDR3nt: TGTGCCAGCAGCCAACCCAGGCGGGAGGCGAACACCGGGGAGCTGTTTTTT; CDR3aa: CASSQPRREANTGELFF
d_gene: TRBD1; abundance: .; v_gene: TRBV2; j_gene: TRBJ1-4; CDR3nt: TGTGCCAGCGGCCTAAACAGGGGTGAAAAACTGTTTTTT; CDR3aa: CASGLNRGEKLFF
d_gene: .; abundance: once; v_gene: TRBV24-1; j_gene: TRBJ2-1; CDR3nt: TGTGCCACCAGCGACACAGGTGGGAATGAGCAGTTCTTC; CDR3aa: CATSDTGGNEQFF
d_gene: .; abundance: .; v_gene: TRBV6-1; j_gene: TRBJ2-5; CDR3nt: TGTGCCAGCAGTGACATACACCAAGAGACCCAGTACTTC; CDR3aa: CASSDIHQETQYF
d_gene: .; abundance: .; v_gene: TRBV6-6; j_gene: TRBJ1-5; CDR3nt: TGTGCCACCAAAGATGTCGGGGATGGCAATCAGCCCCAGCATTTT; CDR3aa: CATKDVGDGNQPQHF
d_gene: .; abundance: .; v_gene: TRBV7-2; j_gene: TRBJ1-6; CDR3nt: TGTGCCAGCAGCCCCCTTAGCGGGGGCCACTCACCCCTCCACTTT; CDR3aa: CASSPLSGGHSPLHF
d_gene: .; abundance: once; v_gene: TRBV19; j_gene: TRBJ2-2; CDR3nt: TGTGCCAGTAGAAGGAACGGGGGCCGGAACACCGGGGAGCTGTTTTTT; CDR3aa: CASRRNGGRNTGELFF
d_gene: .; abundance: .; v_gene: TRBV3-1/TRBV3-2; j_gene: TRBJ1-1; CDR3nt: TGTGCCAGCAGCCAGGGCACTGAAGCTTTCTTT; CDR3aa: CASSQGTEAFF
d_gene: TRBD1; abundance: .; v_gene: TRBV28; j_gene: TRBJ1-4; CDR3nt: TGTGCCAGCAGTTTAATTAGACAGGGAGGTGAAAAACTGTTTTTT; CDR3aa: CASSLIRQGGEKLFF
d_gene: .; abundance: .; v_gene: TRBV5-1; j_gene: TRBJ2-1; CDR3nt: TGCGCCAGCAGAACCGGGACACCTCGCGGGGATGAGCAGTTCTTC; CDR3aa: CASRTGTPRGDEQFF
d_gene: .; abundance: .; v_gene: TRBV11-2; j_gene: TRBJ2-7; CDR3nt: TGTGCCAGCAGGTGGGGACCCGCCGCCGCGGGGCAGGACGAGCAGTACTTC; CDR3aa: CASRWGPAAAGQDEQYF
d_gene: .; abundance: .; v_gene: TRBV5-1; j_gene: TRBJ2-7; CDR3nt: TGCGCCAGCAGCTCCCCAGTCTCGTACGAGCAGTACTTC; CDR3aa: CASSSPVSYEQYF
d_gene: TRBD2; abundance: .; v_gene: TRBV28; j_gene: TRBJ2-3; CDR3nt: TGTGCCAGCAGTACCCCGGGACTAGCGGGGGGATTCACAGATACGCAGTATTTT; CDR3aa: CASSTPGLAGGFTDTQYF
d_gene: TRBD1; abundance: .; v_gene: TRBV14; j_gene: TRBJ1-4; CDR3nt: TGTGCCAGCAGCCAAGGGGACAGAACTAATGAAAAACTGTTTTTT; CDR3aa: CASSQGDRTNEKLFF
d_gene: TRBD2; abundance: .; v_gene: TRBV19; j_gene: TRBJ2-5; CDR3nt: TGTGCCAGTAGTAGTCCCCGCGGGAGCGTGCAAGAGACCCAGTACTTC; CDR3aa: CASSSPRGSVQETQYF
d_gene: TRBD1; abundance: .; v_gene: TRBV4-1; j_gene: TRBJ1-1; CDR3nt: TGCGCCAGCAGCCGGTGGGACAGGGTGTTCGCGAACACTGAAGCTTTCTTT; CDR3aa: CASSRWDRVFANTEAFF
d_gene: .; abundance: .; v_gene: TRBV5-4; j_gene: TRBJ1-3; CDR3nt: TGTGCCAGCCAGGAGGCCACTCGAAACACCATATATTTT; CDR3aa: CASQEATRNTIYF
d_gene: .; abundance: .; v_gene: TRBV9; j_gene: TRBJ1-2; CDR3nt: TGTGCCAGCAGCGAGGTAGGAGGTCTCCGGTATGGCTACACCTTC; CDR3aa: CASSEVGGLRYGYTF
d_gene: .; abundance: .; v_gene: TRBV5-1; j_gene: TRBJ2-3; CDR3nt: TGCGCCAGCAGCTTGGGGAGCGGCTTATTCACAGATACGCAGTATTTT; CDR3aa: CASSLGSGLFTDTQYF
d_gene: .; abundance: .; v_gene: TRBV6-5; j_gene: TRBJ2-6; CDR3nt: TGTGCCAGCAGCCGCGATAACTCTGGGGCCAACGTCCTGACTTTC; CDR3aa: CASSRDNSGANVLTF
d_gene: .; abundance: .; v_gene: TRBV5-4; j_gene: TRBJ2-5; CDR3nt: TGTGCCAGCAGCTACCAGGGGACCCAGTACTTC; CDR3aa: CASSYQGTQYF
d_gene: .; abundance: .; v_gene: TRBV5-1; j_gene: TRBJ1-3; CDR3nt: TGCGCCAGCAGCTGGGGGTCTGGAAACACCATATATTTT; CDR3aa: CASSWGSGNTIYF
d_gene: .; abundance: few; v_gene: TRBV6-5; j_gene: TRBJ1-6; CDR3nt: TGTGCCAGCAGTTACGGCAGGGGAAATTCACCCCTCCACTTT; CDR3aa: CASSYGRGNSPLHF
d_gene: TRBD1; abundance: few; v_gene: TRBV14; j_gene: TRBJ1-2; CDR3nt: TGTGCCAGCAGCCCCGGTCCCGGGACAGGGGGCCTTTATGGCTACACCTTC; CDR3aa: CASSPGPGTGGLYGYTF
d_gene: .; abundance: .; v_gene: TRBV9; j_gene: TRBJ2-3; CDR3nt: TGTGCCAGCAGCGTAAAGTTAGGGACGCAGTATTTT; CDR3aa: CASSVKLGTQYF
d_gene: TRBD1; abundance: .; v_gene: TRBV2; j_gene: TRBJ1-2; CDR3nt: TGTGCCAGCAGTGACCCGGACAGGGTGGGATATGGCTACACCTTC; CDR3aa: CASSDPDRVGYGYTF
d_gene: .; abundance: .; v_gene: TRBV9; j_gene: TRBJ2-7; CDR3nt: TGTGCCAGCAGCGCCCGACCCAACGGGTACTACGAGCAGTACTTC; CDR3aa: CASSARPNGYYEQYF
d_gene: .; abundance: .; v_gene: TRBV28; j_gene: TRBJ1-4; CDR3nt: TGTGCCAGCAGACCTCAGGGGTCGTCTAATGAAAAACTGTTTTTT; CDR3aa: CASRPQGSSNEKLFF
d_gene: .; abundance: .; v_gene: TRBV7-3; j_gene: TRBJ1-6; CDR3nt: TGTGCCAGCAGTAAGCCTGGGACGGATAATTCACCCCTCCACTTT; CDR3aa: CASSKPGTDNSPLHF
d_gene: .; abundance: .; v_gene: TRBV5-4; j_gene: TRBJ2-7; CDR3nt: TGTGCCAGCAGCTTGGAGGCAGTGAGTTACGAGCAGTACTTC; CDR3aa: CASSLEAVSYEQYF
d_gene: .; abundance: .; v_gene: TRBV18; j_gene: TRBJ1-2; CDR3nt: TGTGCCAGCTCACCAACGGGGCTGAATGGCTACACCTTC; CDR3aa: CASSPTGLNGYTF
d_gene: .; abundance: .; v_gene: TRBV27; j_gene: TRBJ1-1; CDR3nt: TGTGCCAGCAGTTGGGGACATATGAACACTGAAGCTTTCTTT; CDR3aa: CASSWGHMNTEAFF
d_gene: .; abundance: .; v_gene: TRBV5-4; j_gene: TRBJ1-1; CDR3nt: TGTGCCAGCAGCTTGGAGGGCCGAAACACTGAAGCTTTCTTT; CDR3aa: CASSLEGRNTEAFF
d_gene: .; abundance: .; v_gene: TRBV2; j_gene: TRBJ2-7; CDR3nt: TGTGCCAGCAGTGAATTTTTGGGGTCTTCCTACGAGCAGTACTTC; CDR3aa: CASSEFLGSSYEQYF
d_gene: TRBD1; abundance: once; v_gene: TRBV28; j_gene: TRBJ2-5; CDR3nt: TGTGCCACCCGACAGGGATGGGAGACCCAGTACTTC; CDR3aa: CATRQGWETQYF
d_gene: .; abundance: .; v_gene: TRBV4-1; j_gene: TRBJ2-3; CDR3nt: TGCGCCAGCAGCCAAGAGGTCCTAAGCGATGGAGATACGCAGTATTTT; CDR3aa: CASSQEVLSDGDTQYF
d_gene: TRBD1; abundance: .; v_gene: TRBV6-6; j_gene: TRBJ2-7; CDR3nt: TGTGCCAGCCTCCACGGGACAGCCGCCTACGAGCAGTACTTC; CDR3aa: CASLHGTAAYEQYF